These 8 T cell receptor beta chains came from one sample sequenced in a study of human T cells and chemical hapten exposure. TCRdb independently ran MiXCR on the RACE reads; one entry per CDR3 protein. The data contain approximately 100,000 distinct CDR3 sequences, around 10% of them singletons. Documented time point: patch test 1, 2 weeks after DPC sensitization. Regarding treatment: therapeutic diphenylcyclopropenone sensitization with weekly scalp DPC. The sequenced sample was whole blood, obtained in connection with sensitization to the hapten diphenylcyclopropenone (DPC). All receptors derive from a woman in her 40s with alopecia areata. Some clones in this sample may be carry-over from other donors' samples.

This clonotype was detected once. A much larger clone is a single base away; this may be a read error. CDR3 region: CASSSYRDTATDTQYF. The CDR3 DNA is TGTGCCAGCAGCTCATACCGGGACACGGCAACAGATACGCAGTATTTT. The V call is TRBV7-8, the J call TRBJ2-3; TRBD1 is a possible D gene (6 bases). This CDR3 contains 16 residues. The germline V and J ends were trimmed by 4 bases and 3 bases, with 17 bases remaining between them. From germline, CDR1 is SGHVS and CDR2 FQNEAQ.

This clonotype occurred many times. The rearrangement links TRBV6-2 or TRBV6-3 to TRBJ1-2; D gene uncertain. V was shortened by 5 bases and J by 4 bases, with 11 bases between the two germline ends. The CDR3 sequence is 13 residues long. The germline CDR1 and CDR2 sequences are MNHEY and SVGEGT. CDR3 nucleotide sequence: TGTGCCAGCAGTCCCGCCCGGTCCTATGGCTACACCTTC. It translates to CASSPARSYGYTF.

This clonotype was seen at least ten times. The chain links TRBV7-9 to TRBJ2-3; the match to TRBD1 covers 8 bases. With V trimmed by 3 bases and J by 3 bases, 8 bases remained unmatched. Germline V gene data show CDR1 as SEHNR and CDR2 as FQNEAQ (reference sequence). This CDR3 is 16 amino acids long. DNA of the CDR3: TGTGCCAGCAGCTTCTCTCAGGGGGCGATGACAGATACGCAGTATTTT. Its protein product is CASSFSQGAMTDTQYF.

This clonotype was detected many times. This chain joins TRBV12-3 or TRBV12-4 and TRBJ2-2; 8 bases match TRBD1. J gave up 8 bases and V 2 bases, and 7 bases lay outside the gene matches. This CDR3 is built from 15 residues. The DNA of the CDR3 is TGTGCCAGCAGTTTATCCCAGGGGGCAAGTGGGGAGCTGTTTTTT. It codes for CASSLSQGASGELFF.

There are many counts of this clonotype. The CDR3 DNA sequence: TGTGCCAGCAGTACCCCGACTAGCGGGAGCTGGGATGAGCAGTTCTTC. It codes for CASSTPTSGSWDEQFF. The chain recombines TRBV28 with TRBJ2-1; 12 positions match TRBD2. V lost 5 bases and J lost 8; bases outside the gene matches: 10. The CDR3 runs to 16 residues. CDR1 and CDR2 from the germline V gene are MDHEN and SYDVKM.

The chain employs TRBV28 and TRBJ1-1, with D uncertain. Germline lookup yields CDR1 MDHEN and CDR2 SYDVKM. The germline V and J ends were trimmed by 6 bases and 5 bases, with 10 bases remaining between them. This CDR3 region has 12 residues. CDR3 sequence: CASSEAGTEAFF. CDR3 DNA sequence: TGTGCCAGCAGCGAAGCGGGGACTGAAGCTTTCTTT. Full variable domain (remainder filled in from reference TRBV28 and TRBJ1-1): DVKVTQSSRYLVKRTGEKVFLECVQDMDHENMFWYRQDPGLGLRLIYFSYDVKMKEKGDIPEGYSVSREKKERFSLILESASTNQTSMYLCASSEAGTEAFFGQGTRLTVV.

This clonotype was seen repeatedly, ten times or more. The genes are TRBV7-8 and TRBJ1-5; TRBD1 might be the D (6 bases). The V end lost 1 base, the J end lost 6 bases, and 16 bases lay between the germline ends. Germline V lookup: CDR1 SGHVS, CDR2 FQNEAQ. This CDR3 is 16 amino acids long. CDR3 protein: CASSLGAQGPVQPQHF. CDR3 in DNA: TGTGCCAGCAGCTTAGGGGCACAGGGACCGGTTCAGCCCCAGCATTTT.

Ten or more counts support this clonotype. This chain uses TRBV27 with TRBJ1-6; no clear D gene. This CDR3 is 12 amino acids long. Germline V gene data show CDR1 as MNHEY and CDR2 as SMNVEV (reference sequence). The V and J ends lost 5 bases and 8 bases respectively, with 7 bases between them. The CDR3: CASSQAYSPLHF. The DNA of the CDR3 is TGTGCCAGCAGTCAGGCCTATTCACCCCTCCACTTT.